A single sample is the source of the 26 T cell receptor beta chains below, sequenced in a study of precursors of human CD4 cytotoxic T cells. TCRdb itself ran the reads through MiXCR, one entry per CDR3 protein. The sample comprises under 500 distinct CDR3 sequences, about a sixth of which are singletons, and about a fifth rests with the top ten. The bulk UMI libraries came from four sorted CD4+ memory subsets, including IL-7R-high and IL-7R-negative TEMRA. The sample comprised memory CD4+ T cells from blood (PBMCs). The origin of the receptors is a human donor in good health.

This clonotype was counted between two and nine times. J is TRBJ1-5 and V is TRBV5-1; D uncertain. Germline V CDR1 and CDR2: SGHRS, YFSETQ. With 4 bases removed from V and 5 bases from J, the gap between germline ends came to 19 bases. The CDR3 has 16 residues. The CDR3 region is CASSPGYRGIDQPQHF. DNA of the CDR3: TGCGCCAGCAGCCCTGGCTACCGGGGTATAGATCAGCCCCAGCATTTT.

This clonotype is classed as large. The chain uses TRBV27 and TRBJ2-7; D remains ambiguous. V dropped 4 bases and J dropped 7 bases, with 8 bases sitting between them. Germline V gene lookup returns CDR1 MNHEY and CDR2 SMNVEV (reference sequence). The CDR3 consists of 11 residues. CDR3 loop: CASSSPREQYF. The CDR3 DNA follows: TGTGCCAGCAGTTCCCCACGGGAGCAGTACTTC.

This clonotype was picked up a small number of times. The CDR3 nucleotides read TGCAGTGCTAGAGATTCGTCCTGGGGGACTAGCGGGATCAATGAGCAGTTCTTC. Amino acids: CSARDSSWGTSGINEQFF. The chain is built from TRBV20-1 and TRBJ2-1, with 13 bases identical to TRBD2. CDR3 size: 18 residues. Looked up from germline, CDR1 is DFQATT and CDR2 is SNEGSKA (reference sequence). V was pared by 0 bases and J by 6 bases, with 11 bases of the junction left unmatched.

This clonotype was counted only a few times. The DNA for the CDR3 is TGTGCCAGCAGGAAAACAGGGGGCACCGGGGAGCTGTTTTTT. It is translated as CASRKTGGTGELFF. V gene TRBV27 combines with J gene TRBJ2-2, with 8 positions matching TRBD1. Germline V CDR1 and CDR2: MNHEY, SMNVEV (reference sequence). V lost 6 bases to trimming and J lost 4 bases; unmatched junction nucleotides: 4. The CDR3 consists of 14 residues.

This clonotype is termed large. The V and J genes are TRBV11-3 and TRBJ2-1; 7 bases match TRBD2. CDR1 is SGHNT and CDR2 is YENEEA in the germline V gene. The length of the CDR3 is 15 residues. The trim removed 5 bases at V and 9 bases at J, leaving 13 bases unmatched. The CDR3 DNA reads as TGTGCCAGCAGCCGTGAGCGGGGAATAAGGAGTGAGCAGTTCTTC. Its translation is CASSRERGIRSEQFF.

This clonotype came up a few times. The rearrangement uses TRBV28 and TRBJ2-2; TRBD1 might be the D (6 bases). Germline V gene data show CDR1 as MDHEN and CDR2 as SYDVKM. Trimming removed 6 bases from V and 0 bases from J, with 8 bases in between. The CDR3 is 14 amino acids. Written as DNA, the CDR3 is TGTGCCAGCAGCCGGACAGCGAACACCGGGGAGCTGTTTTTT. Translated: CASSRTANTGELFF.

This clonotype appeared a few times. This chain links TRBV30 with TRBJ2-1, with TRBD2 matching 11 bases. The CDR3 length is 15 residues. CDR1 and CDR2 from the germline V gene are GTSNPN and SVGIG (reference sequence). The J segment lost 7 bases and the V segment lost 5 bases, leaving 10 bases of the junction unmatched. In nucleotides, the CDR3 is TGTGCCTGGCAAGGGGGGACTAGCGGCGCAAATGAGCAGTTCTTC. This codes for CAWQGGTSGANEQFF.

The table lists this clonotype with a few counts. The CDR3 DNA is TGTGCCAGCAGTGCAGGGGGGGGCGAGGACACAGATACGCAGTATTTT. As protein: CASSAGGGEDTDTQYF. J is TRBJ2-3 and V is TRBV28; D might be TRBD1 or TRBD2, each matching 7 bases. V lost 5 bases, J lost 2 bases, and 17 bases lay in between. Looked up from germline, CDR1 is MDHEN and CDR2 is SYDVKM. This CDR3 has 16 residues.

The V call is TRBV10-3, the J call TRBJ2-2; D unclear. Per germline, CDR1 ENHRY and CDR2 SYGVKD. The CDR3 is 14 residues long. V was shortened by 0 bases and J by 4 bases, with 6 bases between the two germline ends. The CDR3 region is CAISESPSTGELFF. CDR3 DNA sequence: TGTGCCATCAGTGAGTCGCCGAGCACCGGGGAGCTGTTTTTT.

This clonotype is large (0.1 to 1%). The CDR3 nucleotides are TGCGCCAGCAGTGAGAGCCAGGGCTATAACACTGAAGCTTTCTTT. It specifies CASSESQGYNTEAFF. J is TRBJ1-1 and V is TRBV10-2; TRBD1 might be the D (5 bases). The germline V gene has CDR1 WSHSY and CDR2 SAAADI. V lost 2 bases to trimming and J lost 2 bases, with 12 bases between them. The CDR3 totals 15 residues.

The V gene is TRBV4-1, the J gene TRBJ2-7; 10 nucleotides line up with TRBD2. The CDR3 loop spans 16 amino acids. The germline CDR1 and CDR2 sequences are MGHRA and YSYEKL. V lost 1 base and J lost 4; bases outside the gene matches: 7. DNA of the CDR3: TGCGCCAGCAGCCAAGCGTCCCTAGCGGGAGAGTACGAGCAGTACTTC. Protein product: CASSQASLAGEYEQYF.

By sample share, this clonotype is large. The gene calls are TRBV12-3 or TRBV12-4 and TRBJ1-5; unclear D gene. This CDR3 region has 13 residues. Trimming pared 2 bases from V and 3 bases from J, leaving 5 bases between. In nucleotides, the CDR3 is TGTGCCAGCAGTTTATGGGCCAATCAGCCCCAGCATTTT. Encoded protein: CASSLWANQPQHF.

This clonotype is large within its sample. The CDR3 protein is CSAASGGSATDTQYF. The CDR3 region has the DNA TGCAGTGCTGCCTCGGGGGGCTCGGCCACAGATACGCAGTATTTT. The chain joins TRBV20-1 to TRBJ2-3; possible D gene TRBD2, 7 bases. V was shortened by 5 bases and J by 2 bases, with 17 bases between the two germline ends. The CDR3 has 15 residues. Germline CDR1 is DFQATT and CDR2 is SNEGSKA (reference sequence).

Here the CDR3 reads CASSPGQGSQPQHF. The CDR3, as DNA: TGTGCCAGCTCACCAGGTCAGGGCAGTCAGCCCCAGCATTTT. The gene calls are TRBV18 and TRBJ1-5, with D perhaps matching TRBD1 (5 bases). Germline CDR1 KGHSH, CDR2 LQKENI. CDR3 length equals 14 residues. Trimming stripped 2 bases from V and 6 bases from J, with 11 bases between.

The chain carries TRBV9 and TRBJ2-1, with 9 bases that match TRBD2. V was clipped by 0 bases and J by 0 bases; unmatched bases: 4. This CDR3 has 17 amino acids. CDR1 and CDR2 (germline): SGDLS, YYNGEE. The CDR3, as DNA: TGTGCCAGCAGCGTAGATAGCGGGGGCAGCTCCTACAATGAGCAGTTCTTC. Translation: CASSVDSGGSSYNEQFF.

This clonotype is labeled as large. The chain carries TRBV30 and TRBJ2-7; 11 bases fit TRBD1. V trimming: 3 bases; J trimming: 3 bases; junction bases outside the gene matches: 4. Germline loops: CDR1 GTSNPN, CDR2 SVGIG (reference sequence). This CDR3 region has 14 residues. The CDR3 DNA reads as TGTGCCTGGAGGGACGGGACAGGGGGCTACGAGCAGTACTTC. Translation gives CAWRDGTGGYEQYF.

The rearrangement links TRBV20-1 to TRBJ2-5, with 9 bases fitting TRBD2. The V gene end was trimmed by 5 bases and the J gene end by 4 bases; junction bases not matched to a gene: 14. CDR1 DFQATT and CDR2 SNEGSKA come from the germline V gene (reference sequence). The CDR3 loop spans 16 amino acids. As DNA, the CDR3 is TGCAGTGCTCCCTCGGCGGGGGGGCATTGGTCAGAGACCCAGTACTTC. Protein sequence: CSAPSAGGHWSETQYF.

By share of the sample, this clonotype is large. The rearrangement joins TRBV18 to TRBJ2-1, with D possibly TRBD2 on 6 matching bases. Germline V gene lookup returns CDR1 KGHSH and CDR2 LQKENI. CDR3 size: 13 residues. V shed 1 base and J shed 8 bases, with 9 bases lying between them. The CDR3 region is CASSPRRADEQFF. In nucleotides, the CDR3 is TGTGCCAGCTCACCACGGAGGGCGGATGAGCAGTTCTTC.

This clonotype was seen once. The chain recombines TRBV29-1 with TRBJ2-3; 7 bases map to TRBD2. CDR3 length: 13 residues. The germline CDR1 and CDR2 sequences are SQVTM and ANQGSEA. V shed 7 bases, J shed 5 bases, and the junction held 9 bases outside the gene matches. The CDR3 is CSAATGGKDTQYF. CDR3 DNA sequence: TGCAGCGCCGCAACCGGGGGGAAAGATACGCAGTATTTT.

This clonotype turned up a few times. This chain uses TRBV6-5 with TRBJ2-3; TRBD2 matches 9 bases. This CDR3 comprises 15 residues. Germline assignment: CDR1 MNHEY and CDR2 SVGAGI. The ends lost 0 bases at V and 9 bases at J; junction bases unmatched: 7. The CDR3 loop reads CASSYSSGGPRTQYF. In DNA form, the CDR3 reads TGTGCCAGCAGTTACTCTAGCGGGGGCCCTAGGACGCAGTATTTT.

This clonotype rates as large. The chain has TRBV4-2 and TRBJ1-1, with 7 bases that match TRBD1. Looked up from germline, CDR1 is LGHNA and CDR2 is YNFKEQ. The CDR3 runs 15 residues. Losses at the gene ends were 0 bases for V and 3 bases for J; bases not matched to a gene: 4. CDR3: CASSQEWQGDTEAFF. Written as DNA, the CDR3 is TGTGCCAGCAGCCAAGAATGGCAGGGGGACACTGAAGCTTTCTTT.

The rearrangement joins TRBV5-4 to TRBJ2-1; possible D gene TRBD1, 5 bases. Trimming pared 4 bases from V and 6 bases from J, leaving 11 bases between. This CDR3 has 13 amino acids. The germline V gene encodes CDR1 SGHNT and CDR2 YYREEE (reference sequence). The CDR3 DNA follows: TGTGCCAGCAGCACACGACAGTCCAATGAGCAGTTCTTC. This gives the protein CASSTRQSNEQFF.

This clonotype has only a few counts. The chain recombines TRBV5-4 with TRBJ2-1; 13 nucleotides match TRBD2. Germline CDR1 reads SGHNT; CDR2 reads YYREEE (reference sequence). This CDR3 has 17 amino acids. The V and J ends lost 0 bases and 8 bases, in that order; junction bases with no gene match: 8. CDR3 amino acids: CASSLGRGLAGNDEQFF. In nucleotides, the CDR3 is TGTGCCAGCAGCTTGGGGCGGGGACTAGCGGGGAACGATGAGCAGTTCTTC.

This clonotype was detected a few times. V is TRBV27 and J is TRBJ1-5, with D unresolved. The CDR3 is made up of 15 amino acids. V shed 6 bases and J shed 6 bases, with 18 bases lying between them. Germline assignment: CDR1 MNHEY and CDR2 SMNVEV (reference sequence). The CDR3 region is CASRRRADKAQPQHF. CDR3 nucleotide sequence: TGTGCCAGCAGGCGTAGGGCAGACAAAGCTCAGCCCCAGCATTTT.

The genes are TRBV12-3 or TRBV12-4 and TRBJ2-1; D is uncertain. Trimming shortened V by 5 bases and J by 6 bases, and 11 bases separated the two germline ends. There are 13 residues in the CDR3. For the CDR3, the DNA is TGTGCCAGCAGTCCTCCAATGGTCAATGAGCAGTTCTTC. Translation: CASSPPMVNEQFF.

This clonotype is labeled as large (0.1 to 1%). The chain combines TRBV7-6 with TRBJ2-7, with 8 nucleotides matching TRBD1. The CDR3 is 16 residues long. Trimming took 3 bases from V and 1 from J; bases not matched to a gene: 8. Per germline, CDR1 SGHVS and CDR2 FNYEAQ. CDR3 sequence (DNA): TGTGCCAGCAGCTTTGAGGACAGGGAACATTCCTACGAGCAGTACTTC. Protein product: CASSFEDREHSYEQYF.